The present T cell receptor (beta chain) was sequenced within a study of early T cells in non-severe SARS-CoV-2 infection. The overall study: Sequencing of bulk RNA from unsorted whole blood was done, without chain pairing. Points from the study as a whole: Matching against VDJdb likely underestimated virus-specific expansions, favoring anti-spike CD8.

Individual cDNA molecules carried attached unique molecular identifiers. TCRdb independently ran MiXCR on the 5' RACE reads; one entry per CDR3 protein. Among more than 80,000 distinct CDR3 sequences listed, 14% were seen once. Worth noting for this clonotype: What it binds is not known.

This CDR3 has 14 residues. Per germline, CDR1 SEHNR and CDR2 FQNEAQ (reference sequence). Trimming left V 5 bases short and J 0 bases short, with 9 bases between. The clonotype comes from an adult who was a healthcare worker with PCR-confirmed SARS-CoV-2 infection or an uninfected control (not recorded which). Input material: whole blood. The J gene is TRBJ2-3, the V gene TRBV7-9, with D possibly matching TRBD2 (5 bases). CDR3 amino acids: CASSRGSSTDTQYF. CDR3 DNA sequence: TGTGCCAGCAGCCGGGGTTCTAGCACAGATACGCAGTATTTT.